This T cell receptor beta chain was sequenced in a study of blood T cell repertoires in COVID-19. Study-level background: Italy, Spain and the United States were the sources of the convalescent and acute COVID-19 samples. PBMCs, B-cell-depleted T cells, or T cells provided the cDNA or gDNA that made up the material.

Original methodology: Scientists estimated how many nucleated cells there were by amplifying reference gene primers. Profiled with immunoSEQ multiplex PCR; TCRdb holds only in-frame clones, not every one. The DNA gave D and trimming, while V, J and clone size come from that table. The table lists approximately 260,000 clones, roughly 83% of them singletons. V lost 5 bases and J 6 bases, leaving 13 bases between the germline ends. Germline loops: CDR1 SGHTA, CDR2 FQGNSA. CDR3 length equals 14 residues. There are a few counts of this clone. The receptor was derived from a man aged 60 to 75 who had recovered from COVID-19. Sequencing used peripheral blood. The gene calls are TRBV7-2 and TRBJ2-2; TRBD1 is a possible D gene (6 bases). This CDR3 is CASSINRVPGELFF. CDR3 DNA sequence: TGTGCCAGCAGCATAAACAGGGTCCCCGGGGAGCTGTTTTTT.